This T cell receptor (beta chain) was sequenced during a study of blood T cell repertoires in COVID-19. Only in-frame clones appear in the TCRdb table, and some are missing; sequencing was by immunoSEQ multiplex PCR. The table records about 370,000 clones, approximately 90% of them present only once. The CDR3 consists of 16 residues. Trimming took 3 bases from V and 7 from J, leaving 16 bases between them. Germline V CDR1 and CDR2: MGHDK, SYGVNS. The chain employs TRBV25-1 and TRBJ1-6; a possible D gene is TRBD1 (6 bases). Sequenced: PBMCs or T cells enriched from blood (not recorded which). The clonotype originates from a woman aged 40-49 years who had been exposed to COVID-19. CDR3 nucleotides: TGTGCCAGCAGTGATTCATCCAGGGGATACAATTCACCCCTCCACTTT. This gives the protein CASSDSSRGYNSPLHF.